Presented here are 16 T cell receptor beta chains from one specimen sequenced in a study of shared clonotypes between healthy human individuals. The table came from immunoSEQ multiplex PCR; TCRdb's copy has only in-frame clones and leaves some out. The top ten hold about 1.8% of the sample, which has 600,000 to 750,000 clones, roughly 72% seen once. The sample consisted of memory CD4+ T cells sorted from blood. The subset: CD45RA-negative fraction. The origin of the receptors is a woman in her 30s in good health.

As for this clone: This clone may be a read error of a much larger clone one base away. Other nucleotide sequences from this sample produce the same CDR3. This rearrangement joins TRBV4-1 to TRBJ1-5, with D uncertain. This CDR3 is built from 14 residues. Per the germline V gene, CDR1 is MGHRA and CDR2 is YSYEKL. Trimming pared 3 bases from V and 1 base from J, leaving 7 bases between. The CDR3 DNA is TGCGCCAGCAGCCAGGATGAGAGCAATCAGCCCCAGCATTTT. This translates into CASSQDESNQPQHF.

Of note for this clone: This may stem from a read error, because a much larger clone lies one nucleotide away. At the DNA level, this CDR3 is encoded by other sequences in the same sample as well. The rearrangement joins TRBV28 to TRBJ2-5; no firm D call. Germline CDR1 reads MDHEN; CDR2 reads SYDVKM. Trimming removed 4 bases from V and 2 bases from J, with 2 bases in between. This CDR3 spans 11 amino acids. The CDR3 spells CASSSQETQYF. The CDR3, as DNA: TGTGCCAGCAGTTCGCAAGAGACCCAGTACTTC.

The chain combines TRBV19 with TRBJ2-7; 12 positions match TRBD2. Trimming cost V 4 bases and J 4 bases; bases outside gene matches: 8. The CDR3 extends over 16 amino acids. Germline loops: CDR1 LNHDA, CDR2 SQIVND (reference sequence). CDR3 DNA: TGTGCCAGTAGTACATTACTAGCGGGAGGAGTGTACGAGCAGTACTTC. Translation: CASSTLLAGGVYEQYF.

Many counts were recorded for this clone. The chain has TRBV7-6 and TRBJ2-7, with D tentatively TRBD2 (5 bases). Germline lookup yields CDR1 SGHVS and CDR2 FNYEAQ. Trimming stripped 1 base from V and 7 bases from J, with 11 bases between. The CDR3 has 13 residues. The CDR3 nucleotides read TGTGCCAGCAGCTTAGAAGGCAGAGGGGAGCAGTACTTC. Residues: CASSLEGRGEQYF.

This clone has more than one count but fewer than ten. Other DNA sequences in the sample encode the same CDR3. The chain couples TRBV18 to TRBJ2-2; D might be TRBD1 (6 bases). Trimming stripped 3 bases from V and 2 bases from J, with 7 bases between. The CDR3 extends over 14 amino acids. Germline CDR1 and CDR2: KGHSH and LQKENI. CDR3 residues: CASSPGQNTGELFF. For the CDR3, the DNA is TGTGCCAGCTCACCGGGACAAAACACCGGGGAGCTGTTTTTT.

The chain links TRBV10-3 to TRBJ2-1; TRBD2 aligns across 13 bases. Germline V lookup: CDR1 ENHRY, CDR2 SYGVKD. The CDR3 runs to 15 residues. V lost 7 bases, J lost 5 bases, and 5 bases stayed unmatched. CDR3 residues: CAIKRTSGRNNEQFF. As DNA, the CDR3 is TGTGCCATCAAACGGACTAGCGGGAGAAACAATGAGCAGTTCTTC.

CDR3 sequence: CAWHRQGVNYSPLHF. The CDR3 bases are TGTGCCTGGCACAGACAGGGGGTGAACTATTCACCCCTCCACTTT. The chain couples TRBV30 to TRBJ1-6, with 9 bases fitting TRBD1. The V segment lost 5 bases and the J segment 8 bases; nucleotides outside the gene matches: 10. The CDR3 length is 15 residues. Germline V lookup: CDR1 GTSNPN, CDR2 SVGIG (reference sequence).

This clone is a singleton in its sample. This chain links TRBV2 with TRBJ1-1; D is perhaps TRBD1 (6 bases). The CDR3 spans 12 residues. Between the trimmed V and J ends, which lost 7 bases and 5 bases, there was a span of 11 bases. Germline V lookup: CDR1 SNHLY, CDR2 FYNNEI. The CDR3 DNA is TGTGCCAGCACTTGGGGGCGGACTGAAGCTTTCTTT. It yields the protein CASTWGRTEAFF.

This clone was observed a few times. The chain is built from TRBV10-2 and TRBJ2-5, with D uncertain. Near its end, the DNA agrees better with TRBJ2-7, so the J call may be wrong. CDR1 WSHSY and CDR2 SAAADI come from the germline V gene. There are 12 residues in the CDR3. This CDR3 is CASSALATEQYF. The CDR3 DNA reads TGCGCCAGCAGTGCTTTAGCCACCGAGCAGTACTTC.

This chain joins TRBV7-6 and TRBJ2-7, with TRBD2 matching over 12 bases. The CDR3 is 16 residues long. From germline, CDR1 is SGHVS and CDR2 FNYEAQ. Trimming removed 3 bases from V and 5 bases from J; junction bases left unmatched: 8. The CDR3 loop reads CASSLSLAGGLDEQYF. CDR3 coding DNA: TGTGCCAGCAGCTTGAGCCTAGCGGGAGGGCTGGACGAGCAGTACTTC.

Written as DNA, the CDR3 is TGTGCCAGCAGCTCTAGCGGGGGTTACAATGAGCAGTTCTTC. Translated, it gives CASSSSGGYNEQFF. The rearrangement uses TRBV11-2 and TRBJ2-1, with 10 nucleotides matching TRBD2. Trimming removed 4 bases from V and 4 bases from J; junction bases left unmatched: 1. The CDR3 totals 14 residues. Germline V lookup: CDR1 SGHAT, CDR2 FQNNGV.

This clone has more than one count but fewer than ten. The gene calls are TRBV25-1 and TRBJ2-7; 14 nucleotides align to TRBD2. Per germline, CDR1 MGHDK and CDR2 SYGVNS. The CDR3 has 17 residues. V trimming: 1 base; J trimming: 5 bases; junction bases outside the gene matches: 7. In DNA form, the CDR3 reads TGTGCCAGCAGTGAATCCGGGACTAGCGGGAGAAGCCACGAGCAGTACTTC. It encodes CASSESGTSGRSHEQYF.

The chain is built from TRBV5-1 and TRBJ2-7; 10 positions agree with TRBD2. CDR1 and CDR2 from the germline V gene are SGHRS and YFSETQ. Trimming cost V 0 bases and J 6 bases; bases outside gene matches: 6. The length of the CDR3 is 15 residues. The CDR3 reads CASSLGLAGDFEQYF. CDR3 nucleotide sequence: TGCGCCAGCAGCTTGGGGCTAGCGGGAGACTTCGAGCAGTACTTC.

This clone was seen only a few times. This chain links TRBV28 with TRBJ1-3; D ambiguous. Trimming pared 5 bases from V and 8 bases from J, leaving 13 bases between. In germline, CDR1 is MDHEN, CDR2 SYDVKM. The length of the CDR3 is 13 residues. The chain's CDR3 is CASSPQYIDTIYF. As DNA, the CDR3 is TGTGCCAGCAGTCCTCAGTATATCGACACCATATATTTT. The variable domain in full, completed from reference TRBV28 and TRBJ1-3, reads DVKVTQSSRYLVKRTGEKVFLECVQDMDHENMFWYRQDPGLGLRLIYFSYDVKMKEKGDIPEGYSVSREKKERFSLILESASTNQTSMYLCASSPQYIDTIYFGEGSWLTVV.

DNA for the CDR3: TGCGCCAGCAGCCAAGAGGGGACAGGGGTTCTTGGGGCCAACGTCCTGACTTTC. Protein product: CASSQEGTGVLGANVLTF. The V gene is TRBV4-1, the J gene TRBJ2-6, with 10 bases that match TRBD1. CDR3 length: 18 amino acids. Germline-derived CDR1 and CDR2 are MGHRA and YSYEKL. V lost 0 bases and J lost 3; bases outside the gene matches: 5.

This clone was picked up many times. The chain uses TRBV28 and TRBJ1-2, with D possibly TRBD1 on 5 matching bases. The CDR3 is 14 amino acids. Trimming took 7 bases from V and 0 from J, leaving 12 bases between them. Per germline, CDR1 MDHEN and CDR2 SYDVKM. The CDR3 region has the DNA TGTGCCAGCAACAGCGGGGCTCCTAACTATGGCTACACCTTC. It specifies CASNSGAPNYGYTF.